The present T cell receptor beta chain was sequenced within a study of cytomegalovirus exposure and HLA in healthy donors (dated by TCRdb to about 2017). Regarding the research as a whole: In an earlier analysis of under 600 of the donors, 276 Gb of sequence data and about 110 million unique TCR beta sequences from about 179 million T cells were reported. An early release covering roughly 600 HLA-typed donors comprised approximately 300 gigabases of sequencing data and roughly 86 million unique TCR sequences. Among the roughly 410 genotyped donors, about 85% belonged to the genetic ancestry cluster associated with self-reported Caucasian donors. The study aimed to test whether signatures of past pathogen exposure could be identified by cataloging public T cell receptors. Using immunosequencing, the study profiled T cell repertoires from fewer than 850 subjects and related those repertoires to cytomegalovirus serostatus. A separate validation cohort of some 130 different subjects was used in addition to the roughly 700-subject first cohort. To predict cytomegalovirus infection status, the study brought together high-throughput TCR immunosequencing, statistical association of individual TCRs with disease status, and machine learning. A later analysis re-analyzed previously published TCR beta repertoires from 666 donors and added high-resolution HLA genotyping to study TCR occurrence patterns. The later analysis used no new phenotypic data to find candidate immune exposures, relying instead on TCR beta sequences and their occurrence across donors. To decide whether each TCR beta V gene segment behaved as functional or pseudogenic, an earlier analysis of several hundred of the donors relied on high-throughput TCR beta sequencing. Donor age, sex, ethnicity and CMV serostatus were collected together with the repertoire data. Genome-wide SNP genotypes for about 65% of the roughly 670 donors were used in a later genetic analysis, which treated that subset as a discovery cohort. Every repertoire in the discovery cohort had been generated on one and the same sequencing platform. Class I and class II HLA loci were covered by the typing at four-digit resolution. The number of typed donors differed by locus: about 629-640 for A, B, C, DRB1 and DQB1; some 540 for DQA1; 600 to 610 for DPA1; and around 450 for DPB1. A handful of DR-DQ haplotypes were treated as single units for association and clustering because of strong linkage in the cohort. Across around 400 genotyped donors of the cohort, an average of about 240,000 unique TCR beta nucleotide sequences per donor were sequenced, and roughly 17% of those sequences were non-productive.

General conclusions and limits of the study: A later analysis found that HLA-associated TCR beta chains were more clonally expanded and had lower generation probabilities than equally common non-associated chains. The study gave a list of 150 to 200 TCR beta chains associated with cytomegalovirus. In an earlier analysis of 587 of the donors, most TCR beta V segments were observed in productive rearrangements about 90% or about 30% of the time, broadly matching IMGT annotations. A few of the identified cytomegalovirus-associated TCR beta chains were confirmed in vitro to be specific for cytomegalovirus antigens. For the cohort, immune exposure information was limited to CMV serostatus. An association between a missense DCLRE1C variant and V-gene and J-gene trimming of TCR beta chains was found in a later genetic analysis and replicated in an independent cohort. HLA typing was unavailable for some donors at each locus, so association tests used only the typed subset. A later analysis reported that several top co-occurrence clusters appeared linked to parvovirus B19, influenza, CMV and Epstein-Barr virus. The authors suggested that the approach could potentially be extended to other disease states and immunological phenotypes. A further reported finding was that TCR beta sequences accurately predicted the HLA-A and HLA-B alleles for most subjects in the first cohort. Across donors, most TCR sequences were observed very rarely, whereas some public TCRs were present in many individuals. Linkage disequilibrium might explain the correlated functional status among segregating V segments, but an unknown experimental factor could not be ruled out. According to a later analysis, most CMV-associated TCR beta chains appeared to be HLA-restricted, and the HLA associations seemed to be driven largely by CMV exposure. Roughly uniform sequencing depth across donors was assumed in presence/absence analyses, although this assumption may not hold. This cohort had only TCR beta chains sequenced, and the lack of alpha or paired-chain data limited which features could be detected. Specific HLA alleles were associated with roughly 16,000 TCR beta sequences at a false discovery rate of 0.05 in a later analysis. A cluster of highly shared sequence variants was judged likely to represent a technical artifact of the sequencing pipeline. In a later analysis, TCR association rates were found to vary across HLA loci, with the most associated TCRs seen for DRB1 alleles and the fewest for HLA-C alleles. The earlier analysis of almost 600 of the donors excluded seventeen rarely observed V segments, including chromosome 9 orphons, because counts were too low. Assigning TCR associations to individual alleles was difficult when HLA alleles, especially DR and DQ, strongly co-occurred. Cytomegalovirus status was reported to be diagnosed by the classifier with high specificity and sensitivity in both the original and validation cohorts. Some IMGT-functional V segments, including TRBV6-2 and TRBV6-3, could not be told apart with the 87-base-pair reads, so those segments were excluded. Compared with the approximately 710-donor mean, donors in an Asian-associated ancestry cluster had fewer N-insertions in productive TCRs, according to a later genetic analysis.

The library relied on the immunoSEQ multiplex PCR assay. A mixture of 60 forward primers for TCR Vbeta segments and 13 reverse primers for TCR Jbeta segments was used in the multiplex PCR. Amplification of the CDR3 region of rearranged TCR beta genes was performed with a multiplex PCR assay on genomic DNA. The amplified TCR beta libraries were sequenced on the Illumina HiSeq System as 87-base-pair reads. The authors' pipeline ran thus. Across the roughly 640 repertoires, a later analysis counted 80 million or so unique TCR beta chains, 9.5 million to 13 million of which were shared by at least two donors. A nearest-neighbor algorithm error-corrected the raw reads and collapsed the reads into unique sequences, merging closely related sequences to remove PCR and sequencing errors. CDR3 sequences were aligned to IMGT reference sequences to assign V, D and J gene segments. For a sequence to be retained, a match of at least six nucleotides was required to both a V gene segment and a J gene segment. Rearrangements were classified as productive when the CDR3 lacked stop codons and remained in frame with V and J, and all other rearrangements were classified as non-productive. CDR3 was defined by IMGT convention, running from the second conserved V-encoded cysteine to the conserved J-encoded phenylalanine. The earlier analysis of about 500 of the donors excluded sequences that lacked an unambiguous match to a single V gene segment. In an earlier analysis of roughly 500 of the donors, V segments were called functional above 56.7% productive rearrangements and were called segregating when the between-donor standard deviation exceeded 5%. To diagnose cytomegalovirus status from the catalog of TCR beta chain sequences, a statistical classification framework was built. V and J gene assignment, in a later analysis, came from comparing TCR nucleotide sequences with IMGT/GENE-DB human TR gene sequences. The TCRdist pipeline was used in a later analysis to assign CDR3 sequences and most-parsimonious VDJ recombination scenarios. In a later analysis, each TCR beta chain was defined by its CDR3 amino acid sequence together with its V-gene family, and reads without a unique V-gene family were excluded. To address suspected cross-contamination and a sequencing artifact, a later analysis removed roughly 580 highly shared, low-generation-probability nucleotide sequences. For each public chain, a later analysis derived a clonal expansion index from normalized ranks of inferred template counts within each repertoire. In a later analysis, generation probabilities were computed with a VDJ recombination model fitted to out-of-frame rearrangements, and the resulting probabilities were checked against IGoR. In a later analysis, TCR-TCR, TCR-HLA and TCR-CMV co-occurrence was scored with hypergeometric tests, and a repertoire-size bias correction was applied to TCR pairs. A later analysis estimated false discovery rates by permuting HLA or CMV assignments 20 times. A later analysis grouped co-occurring TCRs with DBSCAN, adding TCRdist sequence similarity when clustering within HLA-allele-positive subsets. Co-occurrence clustering excluded repertoires with fewer than 30,000 or more than 120,000 public chains, plus five with anomalous nucleotide sharing. The table was pulled from immuneACCESS by TCRdb, which kept in-frame rearrangements only. Such tables lose some clones; where checked, under half of the loss comes from unresolved V genes, and the rest has no known cause. V and J calls and clone size follow that table, whereas D and trimming were derived from the DNA. Counted in this sample were 150,000 to 200,000 clones; roughly 13% of them appeared once. The top ten clonotypes cover about 8% of the sample.

For this clone: Its cognate antigen has yet to be identified. Base qualities were left out, and no much larger clone turns up one base away.

The cohort comprised 666 healthy bone marrow donors. At the time of sampling, every cohort member was nominally healthy, though immune exposures that went unrecorded were likely present. The donor tested CMV seropositive and was one of the 289 seropositive cohort members. Every donor gave a peripheral blood sample, and the peripheral blood mononuclear cells from that sample were used for TCR beta sequencing. Genomic DNA was extracted from the blood cell samples with the Qiagen DNeasy Blood Extraction Kit. The CDR3 goes from the cysteine to the phenylalanine over 14 residues. The sequence is cut down to CDR3 DNA, 42 bases in frame from base 1. Trimming at the junction amounts to 1 base on V and 5 bases on J, and the germline ends lie 8 bases apart. CDR1 is given as LNHNV and CDR2 as YYDKDF, both from the germline V gene (reference sequence).

The specimen sequenced was PBMCs. This receptor chain uses TRBV15 and TRBJ2-2; the D gene is not confidently resolved. This receptor was identified in a man aged 45-60 years in good health and CMV-seropositive. The DNA reads as follows: TGTGCCACCAGCAGAGTTAGAGAAACCGGGGAGCTGTTTTTT. It translates as CATSRVRETGELFF.